This T cell receptor beta chain was obtained from a study of human T cells and chemical hapten exposure. Time point meaning: patch test 1, 2 weeks after DPC sensitization. Treatment described: therapeutic diphenylcyclopropenone sensitization with weekly scalp DPC. This clonotype came up many times. TCRdb called the RACE reads again in MiXCR, with one record for every CDR3 protein. The table records 340,000 or so distinct CDR3 sequences, roughly 6.9% of them present only once. Sequencing was performed on whole blood, taken in connection with sensitization to the hapten diphenylcyclopropenone (DPC). The clonotype comes from a woman younger than 35 with alopecia areata. Some clones in this sample may be carry-over from other donors' samples.

The CDR3 loop reads CASSLIPFSGGTTDTQYF. The CDR3 DNA follows: TGTGCCAGCAGCCTTATCCCCTTTAGCGGGGGGACCACAGATACGCAGTATTTT. The rearrangement uses TRBV7-2 and TRBJ2-3; 10 nucleotides match TRBD2. There are 18 residues in the CDR3. J lost 2 bases, V lost 5 bases, and 13 bases had no gene match. The germline gives CDR1 SGHTA, CDR2 FQGNSA.